This T cell receptor (beta chain) stems from a study of blood T cell repertoires in COVID-19. Study-level information: The United States, Italy and Spain supplied acute and convalescent COVID-19 samples. T cells, B-cell-depleted T cells, or PBMCs provided the cDNA or gDNA that served as material.

Clones were read by immunoSEQ multiplex PCR, and TCRdb kept only the in-frame ones, dropping some. The sample records about 33,000 clones, around 88% being singletons. With V trimmed by 2 bases and J by 8 bases, 5 bases remained unmatched. This CDR3 region has 16 residues. CDR1 SGHTA and CDR2 FQGNSA come from the germline V gene. The V call is TRBV7-2, the J call TRBJ1-6; 11 nucleotides match TRBD1. The sequence derives from a human donor in a cohort sampled during active COVID-19. Input material: peripheral blood. The DNA of the CDR3 is TGTGCCAGCAGCTTAAGGGGACAGGGGGAAGATTCACCCCTCCACTTT. This gives the protein CASSLRGQGEDSPLHF.